Following are 17 T cell receptor beta chains from one sample sequenced in a study of cytomegalovirus exposure and HLA in healthy donors. The PCR made use of 60 Vbeta and 13 Jbeta primers. TCRdb's copy holds only in-frame clones and misses some; the assay was immunoSEQ multiplex PCR. This listing includes 45,000 or so clones. Sequencing used PBMCs. The receptors come from a male donor in good health and CMV-seronegative.

The chain is built from TRBV11-2 and TRBJ2-1; 9 bases are a match to TRBD2. CDR3 length: 16 residues. The ends lost 4 bases at V and 5 bases at J; junction bases unmatched: 9. Germline V CDR1 and CDR2: SGHAT, FQNNGV. In nucleotides, the CDR3 is TGTGCCAGCAGCTCGCTGGGGCGGGGGGGCGACAATGAGCAGTTCTTC. This codes for CASSSLGRGGDNEQFF.

The V and J genes are TRBV29-1 and TRBJ1-2, with unresolved D. Germline lookup yields CDR1 SQVTM and CDR2 ANQGSEA. CDR3 size: 11 residues. CDR3 sequence reads: CMFSDNGGYTF. DNA for the CDR3: TGCATGTTCTCTGATAACGGTGGCTACACCTTC. The full variable domain, with the rest looked up from reference TRBV29-1 and TRBJ1-2, is SAVISQKPSRDICQRGTSLTIQCQVDSQVTMMFWYRQQPGQSLTLIATANQGSEATYESGFVIDKFPISRPNLTFSTLTVSNMSPEDSSIYLCMFSDNGGYTFGSGTRLTVV.

The chain joins TRBV13 to TRBJ1-1; 11 bases agree with TRBD1. Germline-derived CDR1 and CDR2 are PRHDT and FYEKMQ (reference sequence). The CDR3 has 17 residues. Trimming took 8 bases from V and 3 from J; bases not matched to a gene: 14. The DNA for the CDR3 is TGTGCCAGCCGGGACAGGGGGAGGATGGGGATCGACACTGAAGCTTTCTTT. Its translation is CASRDRGRMGIDTEAFF.

The rearrangement joins TRBV6-1 to TRBJ1-1; unclear D gene. Germline loops: CDR1 MNHNS, CDR2 SASEGT. CDR3 length: 16 residues. Trimming took off 4 bases at V and 1 base at J, with 16 bases between the two ends. CDR3 protein: CASSALQPGSNTEAFF. The CDR3, as DNA: TGTGCCAGCAGTGCCCTTCAACCAGGATCGAACACTGAAGCTTTCTTT.

The gene calls are TRBV7-2 and TRBJ1-6; 7 nucleotides agree with TRBD1. Trimming at V came to 5 bases and at J to 6 bases, leaving 7 bases not matched to a gene. Germline V gives CDR1 SGHTA, CDR2 FQGNSA. This CDR3 spans 15 amino acids. This CDR3 is CASSLRQGSNSPLHF. The CDR3 nucleotides read TGTGCCAGCAGCCTCAGACAGGGTAGTAATTCACCCCTCCACTTT.

The genes are TRBV9 and TRBJ2-3; 9 bases agree with TRBD2. Trimming took 0 bases from V and 6 from J; bases not matched to a gene: 8. Germline CDR1 is SGDLS and CDR2 is YYNGEE. CDR3 size: 16 residues. The CDR3 nucleotides are TGTGCCAGCAGCGTAGATCCGGGACTAGCTTCGGATACGCAGTATTTT. It encodes CASSVDPGLASDTQYF. The full variable domain, rest sourced from reference TRBV9 and TRBJ2-3, is DSGVTQTPKHLITATGQRVTLRCSPRSGDLSVYWYQQSLDQGLQFLIQYYNGEERAKGNILERFSAQQFPDLHSELNLSSLELGDSALYFCASSVDPGLASDTQYFGPGTRLTVL.

V is TRBV30 and J is TRBJ1-2; 10 bases agree with TRBD1. Trimming cost V 3 bases and J 8 bases; bases outside gene matches: 3. CDR3 length: 12 residues. Germline V gives CDR1 GTSNPN, CDR2 SVGIG (reference sequence). The CDR3 protein is CAWRGDRGGYTF. For the CDR3, the DNA is TGTGCCTGGAGGGGGGACAGGGGCGGCTACACCTTC.

The J gene is TRBJ2-5, the V gene TRBV6-5; 7 positions match TRBD1. Germline CDR1 is MNHEY and CDR2 is SVGAGI. The CDR3 totals 14 residues. J lost 4 bases, V lost 0 bases, and 2 bases had no gene match. CDR3 in amino acids: CASSYSTGRETQYF. DNA of the CDR3: TGTGCCAGCAGTTACTCGACAGGGCGAGAGACCCAGTACTTC.

The chain links TRBV30 to TRBJ2-4, with 8 bases identical to TRBD1. The CDR3 extends over 13 amino acids. Germline V gives CDR1 GTSNPN, CDR2 SVGIG (reference sequence). J gave up 6 bases and V 2 bases, and 3 bases lay outside the gene matches. The CDR3 DNA reads as TGTGCCTGGAGTACAGACAGGGGAAACATTCAGTACTTC. This sequence encodes CAWSTDRGNIQYF.

V usage is TRBV29-1 and J usage is TRBJ2-5; 8 bases are shared with TRBD2. Germline loops: CDR1 SQVTM, CDR2 ANQGSEA. Unmatched junction bases numbered 4, after V lost 6 bases and J lost 4 bases. CDR3 size: 12 residues. CDR3 DNA: TGCAGCGTGGCGGGGGGAGGAGAGACCCAGTACTTC. It translates to CSVAGGGETQYF.

The rearrangement uses TRBV18 and TRBJ2-2, with a weak D call TRBD1 (5 bases). This CDR3 has 14 residues. The V and J ends lost 3 bases and 6 bases respectively, with 11 bases between them. Germline V gives CDR1 KGHSH, CDR2 LQKENI. The CDR3 here is CASSPGVGPGELFF. As DNA, the CDR3 is TGTGCCAGCTCACCCGGAGTGGGGCCCGGGGAGCTGTTTTTT.

V usage is TRBV2 and J usage is TRBJ2-7; TRBD1 matches at 9 bases. CDR3 length: 12 residues. After removal of 9 bases from V and 4 bases from J, the junction contained 4 bases not matched to a gene. Germline CDR1 and CDR2: SNHLY and FYNNEI. The CDR3 spells CARGQGVYEQYF. In DNA form, the CDR3 reads TGTGCCAGGGGACAGGGTGTTTACGAGCAGTACTTC.

This rearrangement joins TRBV5-1 to TRBJ2-1; 8 nucleotides line up with TRBD2. The CDR3 has 15 residues. The germline gives CDR1 SGHRS, CDR2 YFSETQ. V shed 9 bases and J 7 bases; nucleotides not matched to a gene: 15. CDR3 amino acids: CATNGGAGVLNEQFF. The DNA for the CDR3 is TGCGCCACCAATGGGGGAGCGGGGGTATTAAATGAGCAGTTCTTC.

The chain links TRBV7-9 to TRBJ1-4; no definite D call. The germline CDR1 and CDR2 sequences are SEHNR and FQNEAQ (reference sequence). The CDR3 runs 15 residues. The ends were cut back, 5 bases at V and 7 bases at J, with 17 bases in the middle. CDR3 DNA: TGTGCCAGCAGCAATATAGAAGAGCGAGGTGAAAAACTGTTTTTT. This sequence encodes CASSNIEERGEKLFF.

In nucleotides, the CDR3 is TGTGCCAGCAGTCACGGACAGGGGAGGATCTACGAGCAGTACTTC. It yields the protein CASSHGQGRIYEQYF. The V gene is TRBV6-5, the J gene TRBJ2-7; the match to TRBD1 covers 9 bases. Germline CDR1 reads MNHEY; CDR2 reads SVGAGI. The CDR3 runs 15 residues. With 5 bases clipped from V and 3 bases from J, the junction kept 8 bases outside the gene matches.

The gene calls are TRBV5-6 and TRBJ1-2, with 7 bases aligning to TRBD1. The V gene's germline CDR1 is SGHDT and CDR2 YYEEEE. There are 15 residues in the CDR3. The ends lost 4 bases at V and 4 bases at J; junction bases unmatched: 10. The CDR3 nucleotides read TGTGCCAGCAGCCAATACCCGACAGGGCTCTATGGCTACACCTTC. Translated, it gives CASSQYPTGLYGYTF.

On this clone: A junction end diverges from the germline sequence, so it may reflect a read error. J is TRBJ2-5 and V is TRBV7-7; tentatively, D is TRBD1 (6 bases). Per germline, CDR1 SSHAT and CDR2 FNYEAQ (reference sequence). This CDR3 has 13 amino acids. The CDR3 region has the DNA TGTGCTAGCAGCCGGGCGCAGGGGGAGACCCAGTACTTC. Its protein product is CASSRAQGETQYF.